This entry is about one TCR beta chain. The data derive from a study of blood T cell repertoires in COVID-19. Losses at the gene ends were 5 bases for V and 8 bases for J; bases not matched to a gene: 1. CDR3 length: 12 amino acids. Sequencing was performed with immunoSEQ multiplex PCR; in TCRdb, only in-frame clones are kept and a portion is missing. The profile shows 50,000 to 75,000 clones, about 90% of them singletons. J is TRBJ2-1 and V is TRBV12-3 or TRBV12-4, with TRBD1 identical over 9 bases. The clonotype comes from a man of 80 years or more in a cohort sampled during active COVID-19. Sequenced: peripheral blood. Here the CDR3 reads CASSGTGYEQFF. As DNA, the CDR3 is TGTGCCAGCAGTGGGACAGGGTATGAGCAGTTCTTC.